This T cell receptor beta chain came from a study of cytomegalovirus exposure and HLA in healthy donors. Generated by immunoSEQ multiplex PCR, the TCRdb table keeps only in-frame clones and is missing some. The table has a few hundred thousand clones, roughly 88% seen once. Sequencing was done on a sample of PBMCs. This TCR was recovered from a woman in her late teens or twenties in good health and CMV-seronegative.

The CDR3 DNA reads TGTGCCAGCAGTTTCCGGCCGAGGGCCACTGCCTCCTACGAGCAGTACTTC. It specifies CASSFRPRATASYEQYF. This rearrangement joins TRBV28 to TRBJ2-7; a weak D match, TRBD2 (5 bases). Germline lookup yields CDR1 MDHEN and CDR2 SYDVKM. The CDR3 spans 17 residues. With 3 bases removed from V and 0 bases from J, the gap between germline ends came to 18 bases.